This T cell receptor (beta chain) was recovered during a study of blood T cell repertoires in COVID-19. Whole-study context: The origin of the acute and convalescent COVID-19 samples was the United States, Italy and Spain. PBMCs, B-cell-depleted T cells, or T cells were the source of the cDNA or gDNA that made up the material.

In the source study's methods: Scientists estimated how many nucleated cells there were by amplifying reference gene primers. TCRdb's copy holds only in-frame clones and misses some; the assay was immunoSEQ multiplex PCR. The DNA gave D and trimming, while V, J and clone size come from that table. The sample carries about 190,000 clones, about 88% recorded once. The CDR3 is 14 amino acids. The sequence came from a woman aged 40 to 55 who had recovered from COVID-19. The chain has TRBV21-1 and TRBJ2-5; TRBD2, as called in the table, went unchecked against the DNA. TRBV21-1 is a pseudogene locus. Material: peripheral blood. In DNA, the CDR3 is TGTGCCAGCAGTCTGAAGCGGGCCCTTTCGGCCCAGTACTTC. It is translated as CASSLKRALSAQYF.